The rows below give T cell receptor beta chains drawn from one sample of a study of T cell responses to AZD1222 COVID-19 vaccine. Produced via immunoSEQ multiplex PCR; TCRdb's table is partial and in-frame only. The data contain about 120,000 clones, 80% to 90% of them singletons. Material: peripheral blood, obtained on day 0 of AZD1222 vaccination. Source of these receptors: an adult in good health. The CDR3 runs from the conserved cysteine through the conserved F or W. A D gene is named only where the DNA matches it firmly.

V	D	J	CDR3
TRBV7-2	NA	TRBJ2-1	CASREDLYSYNEQFF
TRBV7-9	TRBD2	TRBJ2-7	CASSSNLAGDLHEQYF
TRBV28	NA	TRBJ1-4	CASRAEGGGNEKLFF
TRBV30	NA	TRBJ1-3	CAWSRGDGNTIYF
TRBV15	NA	TRBJ2-2	CATSRENTGELFF
TRBV18	NA	TRBJ2-7	CASSLGLPPSYEQYF
TRBV28	NA	TRBJ2-3	CASTRTDTQYF
TRBV19	NA	TRBJ2-5	CASSIRIQETQYF
TRBV29-1	NA	TRBJ1-1	CSARRQPNTEAFF
TRBV6-2/TRBV6-3	TRBD1	TRBJ1-2	CASSYGSRGRGYGYTF
TRBV29-1	NA	TRBJ1-5	CSVSQGINQPQHF
TRBV18	TRBD1	TRBJ2-3	CASSPPTGQGSTDTQYF
TRBV5-1	TRBD2	TRBJ2-5	CASSSAGAGGETQYF
TRBV2	NA	TRBJ2-1	CASSDSFSIGEQFF
TRBV7-9	TRBD1	TRBJ2-7	CASSSRGQGPEQYF
TRBV5-1	NA	TRBJ1-1	CASTNGQNTEAFF
TRBV20-1	NA	TRBJ1-2	CSAVRGSGYTF
TRBV19	NA	TRBJ1-1	CASSITGLNTEAFF
TRBV5-4	TRBD1	TRBJ2-1	CASSGQGYNEQFF
TRBV6-2/TRBV6-3	TRBD1	TRBJ2-1	CASSASYRGSYNEQFF
TRBV7-2	NA	TRBJ2-7	CASSPSGGLSEQYF
TRBV10-3	NA	TRBJ2-2	CAISESNGSGELFF
TRBV20-1	NA	TRBJ1-1	CSAFKNTEAFF
TRBV4-3	NA	TRBJ2-1	CASSQALLGGDEQFF
TRBV3-1/TRBV3-2	TRBD1	TRBJ1-2	CASSPVGQGIYGYTF
TRBV28	TRBD1	TRBJ2-1	CASGRTGGIGNEQFF
TRBV6-2/TRBV6-3	NA	TRBJ2-5	CASSTSGSQETQYF
TRBV5-1	TRBD1	TRBJ2-1	CASSLGQGYNEQFF
TRBV3-1/TRBV3-2	NA	TRBJ2-7	CASSHVGGGELGRGEQYF
TRBV21-1	NA	TRBJ2-3	CATRLAGVTDTQYF
TRBV28	NA	TRBJ1-5	CASSLSAGSNQPQHF
TRBV28	NA	TRBJ2-7	CASSLNRQPYEQYF
TRBV6-5	NA	TRBJ1-2	CASSYSLRDSYTF
TRBV4-3	TRBD2	TRBJ2-2	CASSQTPGLAAGELFF
TRBV6-5	NA	TRBJ2-5	CASRDRGIETQYF
TRBV6-1	TRBD1	TRBJ1-3	CASSVSGQGTGNTIYF
TRBV6-5	NA	TRBJ2-6	CASTRRVGANVLTF
TRBV19	NA	TRBJ2-3	CASSKGGSRADTQYF
TRBV6-8	TRBD1	TRBJ2-7	CASSYPTGTGGKSSYEQYF
TRBV9	TRBD1	TRBJ2-5	CASSVGMTGSIGETQYF
TRBV29-1	TRBD1	TRBJ1-5	CSVTTGDSNQPQHF
TRBV28	NA	TRBJ2-7	CASSLTGATGKYF
TRBV27	TRBD2	TRBJ2-2	CASSLSGVANTGELFF
TRBV29-1	TRBD2	TRBJ2-7	CSVRLAGPYEQYF
TRBV9	TRBD1	TRBJ1-5	CASSVPIDRGRNQPQHF
TRBV3-1/TRBV3-2	NA	TRBJ2-7	CASSQLPSGGEQYF
TRBV7-9	TRBD1	TRBJ2-5	CASSSPPGQAYQETQYF
TRBV28	NA	TRBJ1-1	CASSPLKTEAFF
TRBV20-1	NA	TRBJ1-1	CRVKRGTEAFF